These 9 T cell receptor beta chains were sequenced from one sample in a study of cytotoxic CD8 clonotypes in ibrutinib-treated CLL. Here immunoSEQ multiplex PCR was the method, and the copy in TCRdb shows in-frame clones only, minus some. Of about 140,000 clones listed, more than 75% are singletons. Sequencing used PBMCs, obtained after 36 months of ibrutinib treatment. Receptors originate from a human donor with chronic lymphocytic leukemia.

CDR3 bases: TGTGCCACCAGCAGAGGACAGGGTATTTACGTCCTGACTTTC. Its protein is CATSRGQGIYVLTF. The chain couples TRBV15 to TRBJ2-6; 7 bases are a match to TRBD1. V lost 1 base and J lost 11; bases outside the gene matches: 5. Germline CDR1 LNHNV, CDR2 YYDKDF (reference sequence). The CDR3 length is 14 residues.

The chain combines TRBV7-9 with TRBJ1-4; D unclear. The V end lost 1 base, the J end lost 3 bases, and 3 bases lay between the germline ends. The V gene's germline CDR1 is SEHNR and CDR2 FQNEAQ (reference sequence). The CDR3 sequence is 13 residues long. CDR3 region: CASSLGSNEKLFF. Here the CDR3 DNA reads TGTGCCAGCAGCTTAGGGTCTAATGAAAAACTGTTTTTT.

This chain uses TRBV11-2 with TRBJ2-3; 8 bases are shared with TRBD1. The CDR3 has 15 residues. V dropped 2 bases and J dropped 4; count of bases not matched to a gene: 5. Germline V gives CDR1 SGHAT, CDR2 FQNNGV. The CDR3 sequence is CASSLMAGGADTQYF. CDR3 coding DNA: TGTGCCAGCAGCTTAATGGCAGGGGGCGCAGATACGCAGTATTTT.

The chain combines TRBV5-1 with TRBJ1-2; D call uncertain. CDR3 length: 14 residues. The germline V gene encodes CDR1 SGHRS and CDR2 YFSETQ. The germline V and J ends were trimmed by 4 bases and 3 bases, with 13 bases remaining between them. The CDR3 nucleotides read TGCGCCAGCAGCGTTGGCGGCGATTACTATGGCTACACCTTC. This translates into CASSVGGDYYGYTF.

The chain employs TRBV5-1 and TRBJ1-2; 11 nucleotides line up with TRBD1. The germline CDR1 and CDR2 sequences are SGHRS and YFSETQ. V gave up 4 bases and J gave up 5 bases; unmatched junction bases: 7. This CDR3 is 15 amino acids long. The CDR3 spells CASSPGDRGMYGYTF. Written as DNA, the CDR3 is TGCGCCAGCAGCCCAGGGGACAGGGGGATGTATGGCTACACCTTC.

This chain connects TRBV27 to TRBJ1-4, with D hard to call. Germline V gene sequence: CDR1 MNHEY, CDR2 SMNVEV (reference sequence). The V end was cut by 6 bases, the J end by 0 bases, with 8 bases between. The CDR3 extends over 14 amino acids. CDR3 sequence reads: CASSPAATNEKLFF. DNA of the CDR3: TGTGCCAGCAGCCCCGCGGCAACTAATGAAAAACTGTTTTTT.

The chain uses TRBV30 and TRBJ1-5; D gene unclear. The CDR3 spans 16 residues. The V gene lost 0 bases and the J gene lost 3 bases, with 15 bases spanning the gap. CDR1 and CDR2 (germline): GTSNPN, SVGIG (reference sequence). CDR3 amino acids: CAWSVLRPPFNQPQHF. The CDR3 DNA reads as TGTGCCTGGAGTGTACTCCGCCCTCCCTTCAATCAGCCCCAGCATTTT.

This clone was counted ten times or more. The chain recombines TRBV20-1 with TRBJ1-1; D is unclear. This CDR3 is built from 11 residues. Germline V gene sequence: CDR1 DFQATT, CDR2 SNEGSKA (reference sequence). The CDR3 nucleotides are TGCAGCGAGGGAGAGAACACTGAAGCTTTCTTT. Translating it yields CSEGENTEAFF.

V usage is TRBV7-9 and J usage is TRBJ1-1; D is unclear. Per germline, CDR1 SEHNR and CDR2 FQNEAQ (reference sequence). There are 12 residues in the CDR3. The ends were cut back, 5 bases at V and 5 bases at J, with 9 bases in the middle. The CDR3 coding sequence is TGTGCCAGCAGCATCCGCCGGACTGAAGCTTTCTTT. Translating gives CASSIRRTEAFF. The complete variable domain, with remaining parts taken from reference TRBV7-9 and TRBJ1-1, reads DTGVSQNPRHKITKRGQNVTFRCDPISEHNRLYWYRQTLGQGPEFLTYFQNEAQLEKSRLLSDRFSAERPKGSFSTLEIQRTEQGDSAMYLCASSIRRTEAFFGQGTRLTVV.